The clone carrying this T cell receptor (beta chain) was recorded many times. Its antigen is not identified. At one of its ends the junction is not consistent with the germline gene, which may arise from a read error. These data come from a study of T-cell memory formation after mild COVID-19. In the study overall: Clusters were largely donor specific. Study-level findings and limits: The study found contracting CD4+ clones mainly in CM and EM and contracting CD8+ clones in EMRA.

TCRdb processed the 5' RACE reads anew with MiXCR; each CDR3 protein has one entry. Here the sample spans about 390,000 distinct CDR3 sequences, 16% being singletons. The germline V gene has CDR1 SGHDT and CDR2 YYEEEE. The CDR3 has 13 amino acids. The chain joins TRBV5-6 to TRBJ2-1, with a possible D match to TRBD2 (6 bases). Sequences were obtained from PBMCs or a T cell subset sorted from them (not recorded which). The TCR was taken from a young man who had mild COVID-19 (a few samples of this study predate the infection). Cell type and time point are not known. This CDR3 is CASRRGSYNEQFF. The CDR3 bases are TGCGCCAGCAGGCGGGGTTCCTACAATGAGCAGTTCTTC.